This TCR beta chain was sequenced in a study of blood T cells in healthy people across ages. Primers used in a second PCR of roughly 7 to 12 cycles were a sample-barcoded 5' primer and a J-beta primer mix. TCRdb re-derived calls from the 5' RACE reads in MiXCR, one entry per CDR3 protein. This table has approximately 780,000 distinct CDR3 sequences, about 26% appearing once. The CDR3 length is 15 residues. Per germline, CDR1 ENHRY and CDR2 SYGVKD. The same specimen was also included in a second study, on T cells of mothers and their children.

The origin of this receptor is a boy aged 5 to 17 in good health. Material for sequencing was blood. V gene TRBV10-3 combines with J gene TRBJ2-1; possible D gene TRBD2, 6 bases. The J call may be wrong; the DNA end is better matched by TRBJ2-7. The CDR3 protein is CAISESRGKDGEQYF. Here the CDR3 DNA reads TGTGCCATCAGTGAGTCACGGGGGAAGGATGGCGAGCAGTACTTC.